This TCR beta chain comes out of a study of shared clonotypes between healthy human individuals. This table comes from immunoSEQ multiplex PCR, and its TCRdb copy is limited to in-frame clones, with some not included. The table records around 620,000 clones, roughly 95% of them present only once. The length of the CDR3 is 15 residues. The V end was cut by 4 bases, the J end by 4 bases, with 15 bases between. Per germline, CDR1 MGHRA and CDR2 YSYEKL. In the naive CD8 group, cells lacked CD45RO and were positively selected for CCR7, so terminally differentiated effector memory CD45RA+ cells were left out.

The receptor was isolated from a woman aged 30 to 39 in good health. The chain recombines TRBV4-1 with TRBJ2-3; D may be TRBD2 (6 bases). The sequenced material came from naive CD8+ T cells sorted from blood. As DNA, the CDR3 is TGCGCCAGCAGCCTCTCCGGGGAGCGGGCAGATACGCAGTATTTT. Translated, it gives CASSLSGERADTQYF.